This is a list of T cell receptor beta chains from one sample in a study of post-analysis software for immune sequencing data. MiXCR was run by TCRdb on the PCR reads, yielding one entry per CDR3 protein. Of hundreds of thousands of distinct CDR3 sequences in the sample, about 27% are singletons; the top ten hold around 0.56%. The sequencing input was blood. Source of these receptors: a girl under 18 with multiple sclerosis. Both conserved end residues are part of each CDR3. The D gene is left open where the match is weak. For some rows the clone size is stated as once, few or many, or as a class when expanded; others skip it.

>-|TRBJ2-7|-|TRBV29-1|15
TGCAGCGTTGAAGGATCGTCGCCGGGGGCCTACGAGCAGTACTTC
CSVEGSSPGAYEQYF
>once|TRBJ2-7|-|TRBV24-1|13
TGTGCCACCAGTGATAATTTAAGCTACGAGCAGTACTTC
CATSDNLSYEQYF
>-|TRBJ2-5|TRBD1|TRBV6-6|13
TGTGCCAGCAGCAATGACAGGGGACAGACCCAGTACTTC
CASSNDRGQTQYF
>once|TRBJ2-1|TRBD2|TRBV5-6|15
TGTGCCAGCAGCTTGGGACTAGCGGGACGGGATGAGCAGTTCTTC
CASSLGLAGRDEQFF
>-|TRBJ1-2|-|TRBV29-1|9
TGCAGCGTTTTGGAGGGCTACACCTTC
CSVLEGYTF
>-|TRBJ2-7|TRBD1|TRBV7-6|16
TGTGCCAGCAGCTTAGCGTTAGGGGACAGCCCGTACGAGCAGTACTTC
CASSLALGDSPYEQYF
>few|TRBJ2-7|TRBD2|TRBV7-2|14
TGTGCCAGCAGGCGGGGGGAAAGCTCCTACGAGCAGTACTTC
CASRRGESSYEQYF
>few|TRBJ1-6|TRBD1|TRBV3-1|16
TGTGCCAGCAGCCCGTACAGGGGTGGGACTAATTCACCCCTCCACTTT
CASSPYRGGTNSPLHF
>-|TRBJ2-5|TRBD2|TRBV5-4|14
TGTGCCAGCGGTACAATAGCGGGAGTGGAGACCCAGTACTTC
CASGTIAGVETQYF
>few|TRBJ1-2|-|TRBV29-1|14
TGCAGCGTTGAAGATCCCCCAGTAAACTATGGCTACACCTTC
CSVEDPPVNYGYTF
>few|TRBJ2-1|-|TRBV5-8|13
TGTGCCAGCAGAGTCAGTGCCCGCAATGAGCAGTTCTTC
CASRVSARNEQFF
>-|TRBJ2-7|TRBD1|TRBV5-6|15
TGTGCCAGCAGCTTTGGGACAGGGAATATCTACGAGCAGTACTTC
CASSFGTGNIYEQYF
>many|TRBJ2-3|-|TRBV14|15
TGTGCCAGCAGCCTCCGACACCTCAGCACAGATACGCAGTATTTT
CASSLRHLSTDTQYF
>many|TRBJ1-2|-|TRBV6-5|14
TGTGCCAGCAGTCTGTCCGGGGCTTACTATGGCTACACCTTC
CASSLSGAYYGYTF
>few|TRBJ2-2|-|TRBV24-1|14
TGTGCCACCAGTATTGGTGTGAACACCGGGGAGCTGTTTTTT
CATSIGVNTGELFF
>few|TRBJ2-7|TRBD1|TRBV20-1|16
TGCAGTGCTAGAGAAAGGCCGGGACAGGGGACCTACGAGCAGTACTTC
CSARERPGQGTYEQYF
>-|TRBJ2-1|-|TRBV20-1|14
TGCAGTGCTTCTACCTGGGGCAGGGGCGATGAGCAGTTCTTC
CSASTWGRGDEQFF
>once|TRBJ2-6|TRBD1|TRBV29-1|17
TGCAGCGTCCGGGACAGGGGCGATAGCTCTGGGGCCAACGTCCTGACTTTC
CSVRDRGDSSGANVLTF
>-|TRBJ2-7|TRBD2|TRBV20-1|15
TGCAGTGCTAGAGATCTCGCGGGAGGCCTCTACGAGCAGTACTTC
CSARDLAGGLYEQYF
>few|TRBJ2-1|-|TRBV20-1|14
TGCAGTGCTAGAACGCCTAGTGGTTCCAATGAGCAGTTCTTC
CSARTPSGSNEQFF
>few|TRBJ2-5|-|TRBV7-9|14
TGTGCCAGCAGCCCCGAGGTTCCACAGCCCTCTCAGTACTTC
CASSPEVPQPSQYF
>few|TRBJ1-2|-|TRBV20-1|11
TGCAGTGCTAGGGATACCAATGGCTACACCTTC
CSARDTNGYTF
>few|TRBJ2-5|TRBD1|TRBV27|16
TGTGCCAGCAGAGAGGTGGACAGGGGTTTTCAAGAGACCCAGTACTTC
CASREVDRGFQETQYF
>many|TRBJ2-3|TRBD2|TRBV5-1|15
TGCGCCAGCAGTCCCTTAGCGGGGCTCACAGATACGCAGTATTTT
CASSPLAGLTDTQYF
>many|TRBJ2-7|-|TRBV4-3|13
TGCGCCAGCAGCCAAGACAGGGGCGACGAGCAGTACTTC
CASSQDRGDEQYF
>-|TRBJ2-4|-|TRBV6-1|15
TGTGCCAGCATGAGGACACCCAGGACCAAAAACATTCAGTACTTC
CASMRTPRTKNIQYF
>few|TRBJ2-1|-|TRBV28|13
TGTGCCAGCAGTTTAAATGGACATAATGAGCAGTTCTTC
CASSLNGHNEQFF
>-|TRBJ2-2|-|TRBV4-3|19
TGCGCCAGCAGCCAAGATCTCGTCGACCCCGAAACGAACACCGGGGAGCTGTTTTTT
CASSQDLVDPETNTGELFF
>-|TRBJ2-4|-|TRBV25-1|12
TGTGCCAGCAGTGAAGGCTTAAACATTCAGTACTTC
CASSEGLNIQYF
>-|TRBJ1-1|-|TRBV4-3|16
TGCGCCAGCAGCCCCAAGATCGGACTCCCGAACACTGAAGCTTTCTTT
CASSPKIGLPNTEAFF
>few|TRBJ2-7|-|TRBV14|14
TGTGCCAGCAGCCCTAACGACAGCTCCTACGATCAGTACTTC
CASSPNDSSYDQYF
>few|TRBJ2-5|-|TRBV27|14
TGTGCCGTCCGGGGGCTGGGTTTGGGAGAGACCCAGTACTTC
CAVRGLGLGETQYF
>few|TRBJ1-2|-|TRBV15|16
TGTGCCACCAGCAGAGATTATGGTACTTCTACGAGGGGCTACACCTTC
CATSRDYGTSTRGYTF
>many|TRBJ2-7|-|TRBV25-1|13
TGTGCCAGCAGTGAATTAATCGTTGGGGAGCAGTACTTC
CASSELIVGEQYF
>-|TRBJ1-2|-|TRBV6-1|14
TGTGCCAGCAGACCGCCCGGGACGTGGGGGGGCTACACCTTC
CASRPPGTWGGYTF
>-|TRBJ2-7|TRBD1|TRBV4-1|15
TGCGCCAGCAGCCATCCGGGACAGGGTCTGTACGAGCAGTACTTC
CASSHPGQGLYEQYF
>few|TRBJ2-7|-|TRBV20-1|15
TGCAGTGCTACGAACCGGGACTCAGAAAACTACGAGCAGTACTTC
CSATNRDSENYEQYF
>few|TRBJ2-1|-|TRBV20-1|18
TGCAGTGCTAGTGATCAGGGTAATTATGGGCGGCGGATCAATGAGCAGTTCTTC
CSASDQGNYGRRINEQFF
>-|TRBJ2-1|-|TRBV3-1|13
TGTGCCAGCGGCACGCGCTCCCTCAATGAGCAGTTCTTC
CASGTRSLNEQFF
>few|TRBJ1-5|TRBD1|TRBV20-1|15
TGCAGTGCTAGGGACCGGGACAGGGGTTATCAGCCCCAGCATTTT
CSARDRDRGYQPQHF
>few|TRBJ2-7|-|TRBV20-1|14
TGCAGTGCTCGACGGGGGCCGTTCGCCTACGAGCAGTACTTC
CSARRGPFAYEQYF
>few|TRBJ1-2|TRBD1|TRBV29-1|11
TGCAGCGTTCCGGACAGGGTTGGCTACACCTTC
CSVPDRVGYTF
>few|TRBJ2-1|TRBD2|TRBV4-1|16
TGCGCCAGCAGCCAACTGACAGCGGGGGGTAACAATGAGCAGGTCTTC
CASSQLTAGGNNEQVF
>-|TRBJ1-1|-|TRBV5-1|14
TGCGCCAGCAGGCGCTGGGGCGAGAACACTGAAGCTTTCTTT
CASRRWGENTEAFF
>-|TRBJ2-1|-|TRBV11-2|15
TGTGCCAGCAGCCCGCGTAACGGCTACTACAATGAGCAGCTCTTC
CASSPRNGYYNEQLF
>few|TRBJ1-2|-|TRBV7-2|16
TGTGCCAGCAGCCCAAACTTCGGAACCCGGAGGGGTGGCTACACCTTC
CASSPNFGTRRGGYTF
>few|TRBJ2-3|TRBD2|TRBV7-2|15
TGTGCCAGCAGCTTAACCGCGGGGGGGGCAGATACGCAGTATTTT
CASSLTAGGADTQYF
>few|TRBJ2-3|-|TRBV7-2|11
TGTGCCAGCACCTATTCGGATACGCAGTATTTT
CASTYSDTQYF
>-|TRBJ2-1|TRBD2|TRBV5-1|17
TGCACCAGCAGCGCATTAGGGACTAGCGGGGGATACAATGAGCAGTTCTTC
CTSSALGTSGGYNEQFF
>-|TRBJ2-4|-|TRBV2|12
TGTGCCAGCAGTGTATTAAAAAACATTCAGTACTTC
CASSVLKNIQYF
>-|TRBJ2-3|TRBD2|TRBV20-1|15
TGCAGTGCTAGAGCCGCTAGCGGGGGGCCAGATACGCAGTATTTT
CSARAASGGPDTQYF
>few|TRBJ2-4|-|TRBV4-2|20
TGTGCCAGCAGCCAAGAGGGGCCCTGGAGGGAAAGACGAGCCAAAAACATTCAGTACTTC
CASSQEGPWRERRAKNIQYF
>-|TRBJ1-1|-|TRBV7-8|16
TGTGCCAGCAGCCCCATACGCCGACGGGGACCCACTGAAGCTTTCTTT
CASSPIRRRGPTEAFF
>many|TRBJ1-5|-|TRBV20-1|15
TGCAGTGCTATAGGGCAATTGAATAGCAATCAGCCCCAGCATTTT
CSAIGQLNSNQPQHF